The 20 T cell receptor beta chains below were found in one sample sequenced in a study of blood T cell repertoires in COVID-19. Clones were read by immunoSEQ multiplex PCR, and TCRdb kept only the in-frame ones, dropping some. The sample lists some 190,000 clones, 70% to 90% occurring once. Sequenced input: peripheral blood. The receptors stem from a woman aged 40 to 50 who had recovered from COVID-19.

At least ten counts were recorded for this clone. The chain employs TRBV18 and TRBJ1-3; no reliable D call. Trimming removed 3 bases at V and 2 bases at J, with 8 bases between. The germline gives CDR1 KGHSH, CDR2 LQKENI. This CDR3 contains 14 residues. The CDR3 DNA reads as TGTGCCAGCTCACCCGGGTGGGCTGGAAACACCATATATTTT. Translated: CASSPGWAGNTIYF. Looking up the rest from reference TRBV18 and TRBJ1-3 gives the full variable domain: NAGVMQNPRHLVRRRGQEARLRCSPMKGHSHVYWYRQLPEEGLKFMVYLQKENIIDESGMPKERFSAEFPKEGPSILRIQQVVRGDSAAYFCASSPGWAGNTIYFGEGSWLTVV.

The V gene is TRBV7-8, the J gene TRBJ2-1; D remains ambiguous. This CDR3 region has 16 residues. Germline V gene lookup returns CDR1 SGHVS and CDR2 FQNEAQ. Trimming pared 5 bases from V and 0 bases from J, leaving 14 bases between. CDR3 DNA sequence: TGTGCCAGCAGCGCTTTGATCTCGAGCTCCTACAATGAGCAGTTCTTC. Amino acids: CASSALISSSYNEQFF.

This clone was observed a single time. J is TRBJ2-1 and V is TRBV3-1 (or the pseudogene TRBV3-2), with 12 positions matching TRBD2. Germline CDR1 and CDR2: LGHDT and YNNKEL (reference sequence). V shed 6 bases and J 7 bases; nucleotides not matched to a gene: 4. This CDR3 spans 14 amino acids. In nucleotides, the CDR3 is TGTGCCAGCAGTCTAGCGGGAGGGGGGAATGAGCAGTTCTTC. Amino acids: CASSLAGGGNEQFF.

The V and J genes are TRBV7-6 and TRBJ1-5, with 10 bases identical to TRBD1. The V and J ends lost 5 bases and 6 bases, in that order; junction bases with no gene match: 7. Germline V gene lookup returns CDR1 SGHVS and CDR2 FNYEAQ. The CDR3 contains 15 residues. The CDR3 DNA reads TGTGCCAGCAGCCTAAGACAGGGGGCAGCTCAGCCCCAGCATTTT. It specifies CASSLRQGAAQPQHF.

This clone was found a few times. The V call is TRBV19, the J call TRBJ1-5; 9 bases map to TRBD1. V shed 4 bases and J 0 bases; nucleotides not matched to a gene: 4. Germline V gives CDR1 LNHDA, CDR2 SQIVND (reference sequence). The CDR3 is made up of 16 amino acids. The CDR3 region has the DNA TGTGCCAGTAGTAGGGGACAGGGATATAGCAATCAGCCCCAGCATTTT. Translated: CASSRGQGYSNQPQHF.

This sequence joins TRBV3-1 (or the pseudogene TRBV3-2) and TRBJ1-1; D is ambiguous. CDR1 and CDR2 (germline): LGHDT, YNNKEL (reference sequence). The CDR3 spans 14 residues. Trimming removed 7 bases at V and 1 base at J, with 13 bases between. Written as DNA, the CDR3 is TGTGCCAGCACGCCGACTGGGAGGAACACTGAAGCTTTCTTT. It codes for CASTPTGRNTEAFF.

V and J are TRBV6-5 and TRBJ2-5; TRBD1 might be the D (5 bases). From germline, CDR1 is MNHEY and CDR2 SVGAGI. There are 15 residues in the CDR3. Trimming took off 6 bases at V and 1 base at J, with 15 bases between the two ends. The CDR3 sequence: CASSQFGATQETQYF. The CDR3 DNA follows: TGTGCCAGCAGCCAGTTTGGGGCGACCCAAGAGACCCAGTACTTC.

This clone was seen a handful of times. The chain's CDR3 is CAWSAGGVKYF. The CDR3 nucleotides are TGTGCCTGGAGTGCAGGGGGCGTTAAGTACTTC. The V call is TRBV30, the J call TRBJ2-7, with 8 bases that match TRBD1. V lost 1 base and J lost 11; bases outside the gene matches: 4. The CDR3 length is 11 residues. Looked up from germline, CDR1 is GTSNPN and CDR2 is SVGIG (reference sequence).

The genes are TRBV14 and TRBJ2-1; possible D gene TRBD1, 6 bases. The CDR3 sequence is 13 residues long. V was trimmed by 4 bases and J by 6 bases, leaving 10 bases between them. Germline V gives CDR1 SGHDN, CDR2 FVKESK. CDR3: CASSPGTSNEQFF. The CDR3 DNA sequence: TGTGCCAGCAGCCCCGGGACATCCAATGAGCAGTTCTTC.

The rearrangement uses TRBV7-9 and TRBJ2-7; D ambiguous. V lost 1 base and J 7 bases, leaving 11 bases between the germline ends. Germline CDR1 reads SEHNR; CDR2 reads FQNEAQ (reference sequence). The CDR3 consists of 13 residues. CDR3 DNA sequence: TGTGCCAGCAGCTTAGTTTTGTCCGGGGAGCAGTACTTC. As protein: CASSLVLSGEQYF.

V is TRBV6-5 and J is TRBJ1-2; 8 nucleotides agree with TRBD1. V shed 4 bases, J shed 3 bases, and the junction held 7 bases outside the gene matches. There are 15 residues in the CDR3. The germline CDR1 and CDR2 sequences are MNHEY and SVGAGI. In DNA, the CDR3 is TGTGCCAGCAGTTCTTGGACAGGGCGGGACTATGGCTACACCTTC. Translated: CASSSWTGRDYGYTF.

CDR3 in amino acids: CASSELAGGTQPQHF. The CDR3 nucleotides read TGTGCCAGCAGTGAATTGGCAGGGGGGACTCAGCCCCAGCATTTT. The J gene is TRBJ1-5, the V gene TRBV6-1; 7 positions agree with TRBD1. Germline trimming cut 2 bases from V and 6 bases from J; bases unmatched to any gene: 7. CDR1 and CDR2 from the germline V gene are MNHNS and SASEGT. The CDR3 extends over 15 amino acids.

This clone was seen just once. The genes are TRBV23-1 and TRBJ2-1, with D perhaps matching TRBD1 (6 bases). TRBV23-1 is known as an ORF, though its function is uncertain. The CDR3 spans 16 residues. V lost 5 bases to trimming and J lost 8 bases, with 22 bases between them. CDR3: CASSREGQRKGDEQFF. The CDR3 bases are TGCGCCAGCAGTAGAGAGGGACAAAGGAAAGGCGATGAGCAGTTCTTC.

The chain is built from TRBV6-5 and TRBJ2-7; perhaps TRBD1 as D (6 bases). The CDR3 sequence is 15 residues long. V was cut by 7 bases and J by 0 bases, with 16 bases left in between. Germline CDR1 and CDR2: MNHEY and SVGAGI. The CDR3 region is CASTPDVGASYEQYF. The CDR3, as DNA: TGTGCCAGCACTCCCGACGTGGGGGCCTCCTACGAGCAGTACTTC.

The V and J genes are TRBV6-5 and TRBJ1-1; D is ambiguous. The V end was cut by 3 bases, the J end by 4 bases, with 6 bases between. Germline CDR1 reads MNHEY; CDR2 reads SVGAGI. The CDR3 has 12 amino acids. The CDR3 DNA sequence: TGTGCCAGCAGTTATTACGGCACTGAAGCTTTCTTT. Residues: CASSYYGTEAFF.

This clone was counted only a few times. V usage is TRBV11-2 and J usage is TRBJ2-7; 11 bases are shared with TRBD2. Germline CDR1 and CDR2: SGHAT and FQNNGV. With 5 bases clipped from V and 0 bases from J, the junction kept 3 bases outside the gene matches. CDR3 length equals 15 residues. The DNA of the CDR3 is TGTGCCAGCAGCGAAACTAGCGGGAGCTCCTACGAGCAGTACTTC. As protein: CASSETSGSSYEQYF. The full variable domain, with the rest looked up from reference TRBV11-2 and TRBJ2-7, is EAGVAQSPRYKIIEKRQSVAFWCNPISGHATLYWYQQILGQGPKLLIQFQNNGVVDDSQLPKDRFSAERLKGVDSTLKIQPAKLEDSAVYLCASSETSGSSYEQYFGPGTRLTVT.

The chain joins TRBV5-6 to TRBJ2-3, with a tentative D call TRBD1 (6 bases). V was cut by 0 bases and J by 2 bases, with 7 bases left in between. Per germline, CDR1 SGHDT and CDR2 YYEEEE. The CDR3 contains 14 residues. CDR3 in amino acids: CASSLGQVTDTQYF. The CDR3 DNA reads as TGTGCCAGCAGCTTGGGACAGGTCACAGATACGCAGTATTTT.

The chain combines TRBV7-2 with TRBJ1-2; TRBD1 matches 8 bases. The V gene end was trimmed by 1 base and the J gene end by 4 bases; junction bases not matched to a gene: 8. Germline CDR1 SGHTA, CDR2 FQGNSA. CDR3 size: 16 residues. The chain's CDR3 is CASSLDRRQGAYGYTF. CDR3 coding DNA: TGTGCCAGCAGCTTAGATCGGCGGCAGGGGGCCTATGGCTACACCTTC.

The sample holds one count of this clone. The chain recombines TRBV6-6 with TRBJ2-5, with 9 bases lining up with TRBD1. CDR1 is MNHNY and CDR2 is SVGAGI in the germline V gene (reference sequence). This CDR3 is 14 amino acids long. V lost 5 bases, J lost 1 base, and 2 bases stayed unmatched. This CDR3 reads CASSQQGAQETQYF. The CDR3 DNA reads as TGTGCCAGCAGTCAACAGGGGGCCCAAGAGACCCAGTACTTC.

The chain carries TRBV18 and TRBJ2-2, with 8 bases fitting TRBD1. Germline values: CDR1 KGHSH, CDR2 LQKENI. Losses at the gene ends were 4 bases for V and 2 bases for J; bases not matched to a gene: 3. The length of the CDR3 is 15 residues. This chain's CDR3 is CASSLGQGNTGELFF. DNA of the CDR3: TGTGCCAGCTCACTAGGACAGGGAAACACCGGGGAGCTGTTTTTT.